These 10 T cell receptor beta chains originate from one sample sequenced in a study of STAT5B mutations in CD4+ large granular lymphocyte leukemia (dated by TCRdb to the early 2020s). The method was the immunoSEQ multiplex PCR assay. Not all clones reach the TCRdb copy of this immuneACCESS table, which keeps in-frame sequences only. Checked studies attribute under half of the gap to unresolved V genes and leave the rest unexplained. The sample table holds roughly 40,000 clones, of which approximately 84% were seen once. Less than 0.45% of the sample belongs to the ten largest clones. The sample consisted of CD4+ T cells from blood buffy coats. The source of these receptors is a human donor in good health.

V and J are TRBV7-9 and TRBJ2-3; possible D gene TRBD1, 7 bases. The CDR3 spans 16 residues. V lost 6 bases, J lost 3 bases, and 19 bases lay in between. Germline V CDR1 and CDR2: SEHNR, FQNEAQ (reference sequence). This CDR3 is CASSPRGGGSTDTQYF. CDR3 DNA sequence: TGTGCCAGCAGTCCCCGTGGAGGGGGCTCGACAGATACGCAGTATTTT.

The table lists this clone with a few counts. CDR3 residues: CASSLVGTGNQPQHF. CDR3 in DNA: TGTGCCAGCAGCTTAGTTGGAACAGGGAATCAGCCCCAGCATTTT. V gene TRBV7-2 combines with J gene TRBJ1-5, with D tentatively TRBD1 (6 bases). There are 15 residues in the CDR3. Germline loops: CDR1 SGHTA, CDR2 FQGNSA. V lost 1 base and J 4 bases, leaving 11 bases between the germline ends.

This clone was counted between two and nine times. This sequence joins TRBV15 and TRBJ2-7; D is possibly TRBD2 (5 bases). Germline lookup yields CDR1 LNHNV and CDR2 YYDKDF (reference sequence). CDR3 length: 13 residues. The V gene lost 0 bases and the J gene lost 4 bases, with 7 bases spanning the gap. This CDR3 is CATSRDSGYEQYF. DNA of the CDR3: TGTGCCACCAGCAGAGATTCGGGATACGAGCAGTACTTC. The full variable domain, with the rest looked up from reference TRBV15 and TRBJ2-7, is DAMVIQNPRYQVTQFGKPVTLSCSQTLNHNVMYWYQQKSSQAPKLLFHYYDKDFNNEADTPDNFQSRRPNTSFCFLDIRSPGLGDTAMYLCATSRDSGYEQYFGPGTRLTVT.

The chain has TRBV4-2 and TRBJ2-7, with 10 bases aligning to TRBD1. Trimming at V came to 1 base and at J to 4 bases, leaving 1 base not matched to a gene. CDR1 and CDR2 from the germline V gene are LGHNA and YNFKEQ. The CDR3 is made up of 14 amino acids. CDR3 bases: TGTGCCAGCAGCCAAGGACAGGGGGCTTACGAGCAGTACTTC. Translating it yields CASSQGQGAYEQYF.

This rearrangement joins TRBV15 to TRBJ2-7; 7 nucleotides line up with TRBD2. The CDR3 consists of 14 residues. CDR1 LNHNV and CDR2 YYDKDF come from the germline V gene (reference sequence). The junction had 8 bases not matched to a gene; V was cut back by 4 bases and J by 5 bases. The CDR3 loop reads CATSMGGWVDEQYF. The CDR3, as DNA: TGTGCCACCAGCATGGGGGGGTGGGTCGACGAGCAGTACTTC.

The gene calls are TRBV7-8 and TRBJ2-5; 10 nucleotides align to TRBD2. V lost 3 bases, J lost 3 bases, and 4 bases stayed unmatched. The CDR3 sequence is 15 residues long. Germline V gene data show CDR1 as SGHVS and CDR2 as FQNEAQ. The CDR3 DNA follows: TGTGCCAGCAGCTTTCGTCTAGCGGGGGAAGAGACCCAGTACTTC. It codes for CASSFRLAGEETQYF.

The chain has TRBV19 and TRBJ2-7; 9 positions agree with TRBD1. The germline gives CDR1 LNHDA, CDR2 SQIVND (reference sequence). The CDR3 length is 15 residues. The ends lost 5 bases at V and 2 bases at J; junction bases unmatched: 7. DNA of the CDR3: TGTGCCAGTAGTGCCCTCCGGGACAGGGCCTACGAGCAGTACTTC. Translating it yields CASSALRDRAYEQYF.

The genes are TRBV6-1 and TRBJ2-3; unclear D gene. The CDR3 totals 14 residues. Trimming removed 0 bases at V and 3 bases at J, with 7 bases between. Germline CDR1 MNHNS, CDR2 SASEGT. This CDR3 is CASSEAGKTDTQYF. In nucleotides, the CDR3 is TGTGCCAGCAGTGAAGCGGGGAAGACAGATACGCAGTATTTT.

There are a few counts of this clone. The genes are TRBV30 and TRBJ1-1; TRBD1 is a possible D gene (6 bases). The V end was cut by 0 bases, the J end by 2 bases, with 10 bases between. The CDR3 runs 14 residues. The V gene's germline CDR1 is GTSNPN and CDR2 SVGIG (reference sequence). The CDR3 sequence: CAWSVGGYNTEAFF. CDR3 DNA: TGTGCCTGGAGTGTAGGGGGGTATAACACTGAAGCTTTCTTT. Looking up the rest from reference TRBV30 and TRBJ1-1 gives the full variable domain: SQTIHQWPATLVQPVGSPLSLECTVEGTSNPNLYWYRQAAGRGLQLLFYSVGIGQISSEVPQNLSASRPQDRQFILSSKKLLLSDSGFYLCAWSVGGYNTEAFFGQGTRLTVV.

A word on this clone: No DNA is shown, since the ends of the CDR3 on it are uncertain; the CDR3 is the one TCRdb lists. V and J are TRBV21-1 and TRBJ2-7; no DNA check was done on the table's D call, TRBD2. TRBV21-1 counts as a pseudogene. The CDR3 sequence runs 15 residues, both termini included. The CDR3 sequence: CASSKVASGSNEQYF.